This entry describes one T cell receptor beta chain. The source of the sample is a study of blood T cell repertoires in COVID-19. Looking at the study overall: Whether acute or convalescent, the COVID-19 samples came from the United States, Italy and Spain. In each case, the material was cDNA or gDNA derived from T cells, B-cell-depleted T cells, or PBMCs.

Methods used by the authors: The authors estimated nucleated cell counts from reference gene primer amplification. Assay: immunoSEQ multiplex PCR; the TCRdb copy retains only in-frame clones and omits some. V, J and clone size were drawn from that table, and D and trimming were deduced from the DNA. This table has 250,000 or so clones, 75% to 85% appearing once. J gave up 2 bases and V 3 bases, and 12 bases lay outside the gene matches. The CDR3 extends over 19 amino acids. Germline CDR1 MNHEY, CDR2 SVGEGT. Sequenced sample: peripheral blood. V gene TRBV6-2 or TRBV6-3 combines with J gene TRBJ2-1, with TRBD2 identical over 11 bases. The source is a woman in her 70s with acute or convalescent COVID-19. The CDR3 coding sequence is TGTGCCAGCAGTTATATCCCAGGAACTAGCGGGGGTGCCTACAATGAGCAGTTCTTC. This translates into CASSYIPGTSGGAYNEQFF.